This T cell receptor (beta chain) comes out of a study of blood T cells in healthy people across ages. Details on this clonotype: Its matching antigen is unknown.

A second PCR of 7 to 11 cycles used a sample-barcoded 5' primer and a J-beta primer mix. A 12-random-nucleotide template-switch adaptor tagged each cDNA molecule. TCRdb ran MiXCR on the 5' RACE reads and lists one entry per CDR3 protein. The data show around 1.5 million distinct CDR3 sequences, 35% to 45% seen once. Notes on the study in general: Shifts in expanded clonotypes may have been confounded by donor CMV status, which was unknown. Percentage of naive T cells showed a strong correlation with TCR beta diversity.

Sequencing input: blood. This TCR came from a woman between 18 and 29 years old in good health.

The CDR3 region has the DNA TGTGCCAGCAGCTTGCCAAGGATCCACAAAGAGACCCAGTACTTC. Its protein product is CASSLPRIHKETQYF. J is TRBJ2-5 and V is TRBV5-6; D is unclear. The CDR3 consists of 15 residues. V dropped 1 base and J dropped 3 bases, with 13 bases sitting between them. Germline CDR1 and CDR2: SGHDT and YYEEEE.